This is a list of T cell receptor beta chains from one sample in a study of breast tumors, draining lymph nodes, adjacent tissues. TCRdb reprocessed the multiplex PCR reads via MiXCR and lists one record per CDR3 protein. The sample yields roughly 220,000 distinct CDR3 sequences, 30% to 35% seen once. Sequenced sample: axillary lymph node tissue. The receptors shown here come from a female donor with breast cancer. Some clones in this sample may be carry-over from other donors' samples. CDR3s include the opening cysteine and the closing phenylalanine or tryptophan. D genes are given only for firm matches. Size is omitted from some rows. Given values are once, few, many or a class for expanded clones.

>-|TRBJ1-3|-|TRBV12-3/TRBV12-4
TGTGCCAGTGGGGGTGGCAACACCATATATTTT
CASGGGNTIYF
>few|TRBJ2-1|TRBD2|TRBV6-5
TGTGCCAGCAGTCACTCGCCCGGACTAGCGAACTACAATGAGCAGTTCTTC
CASSHSPGLANYNEQFF
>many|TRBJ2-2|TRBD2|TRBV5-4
TGTGCCAGCAGCCACGGACTAGCGGGGACGAACACCGGGGAGCTGTTTTTT
CASSHGLAGTNTGELFF
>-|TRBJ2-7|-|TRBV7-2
TGTGCCAGCAGCCGAATGGGGGGGGCTAACTACGAGCAGTACTTC
CASSRMGGANYEQYF
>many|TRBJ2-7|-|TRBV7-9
TGTGCCAGCAGCCCCGACCGTTACGAGCAGTACTTC
CASSPDRYEQYF
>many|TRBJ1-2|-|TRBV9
TGTGCCAGCAGCGGATACCTAGGCCCAGAATTGGGTTCTAACTATGGCTACACCTTC
CASSGYLGPELGSNYGYTF
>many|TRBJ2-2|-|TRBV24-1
TGTGCCACCAGTGATTATAGGACCGGGGAGCTGTTTTTT
CATSDYRTGELFF
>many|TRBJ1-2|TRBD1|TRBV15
TGTGCCACCAGCAGAGATCGACAGGGAGGCTATGGCTACACCTTC
CATSRDRQGGYGYTF
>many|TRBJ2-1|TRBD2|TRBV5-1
TGCGCCAGCCGCAGGGGGACTAGCGGGTGGGGGAATGAGCAGTTCTTC
CASRRGTSGWGNEQFF
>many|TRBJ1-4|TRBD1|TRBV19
TGTGCCAGTAGTCCCTCCGGGACAGCCCAAAAACTGTTTTTT
CASSPSGTAQKLFF
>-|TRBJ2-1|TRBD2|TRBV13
TGTGCTAGGGGGACTAGCGGGAGGCACAATGAGCAGTTCTTC
CARGTSGRHNEQFF
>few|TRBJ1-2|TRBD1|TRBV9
TGTGCCAGCAGCCCTGTGACAGGGAGCAAGGATGGCTCCACCTTC
CASSPVTGSKDGSTF
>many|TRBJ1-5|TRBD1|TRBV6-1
TGTGCCAGCAGTGAGGGACAGGGTATGAATCAGCCCCAGCATTTT
CASSEGQGMNQPQHF
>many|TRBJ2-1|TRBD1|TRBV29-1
TGCAGCGCCCAGACAGGGGGCGGCTACAATGAGCAGTTCTTC
CSAQTGGGYNEQFF
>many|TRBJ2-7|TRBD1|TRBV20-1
TGCAGTGCTTCCGACAGGGAGCCCTACGAGCAGTACTTC
CSASDREPYEQYF
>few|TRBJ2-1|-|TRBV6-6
TGTGCCAGCAGTCACTCGACCGGGAGCACAAATGAGCAGTTCTTC
CASSHSTGSTNEQFF
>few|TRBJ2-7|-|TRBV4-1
TGCGCCAGCAGCCAATCCGGGACTGGCGGGCTCGAGCAGTGCTTC
CASSQSGTGGLEQCF
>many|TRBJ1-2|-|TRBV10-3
TGTGCCATCAGTGATGTCGGGGGAGTTAGCTATGGCTACACCTTC
CAISDVGGVSYGYTF
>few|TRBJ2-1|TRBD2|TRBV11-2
TGTGCCAGCAGCGCGAGACTAGCGGGAGCGGGCTACAATGAGCAGTTCTTC
CASSARLAGAGYNEQFF
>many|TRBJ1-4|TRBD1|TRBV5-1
TGCGCCAGCAGCTTCGGGACAGGCAAAGAAAAACTGTTTTTT
CASSFGTGKEKLFF
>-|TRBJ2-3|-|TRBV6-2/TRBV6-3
TGTGCCAGCAACAACAGAAAAACAGATACGCAGTATTTT
CASNNRKTDTQYF
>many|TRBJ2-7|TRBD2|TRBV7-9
TGTGCCAGCAGCGAGACGCCAGCGGGGGGGCTCAGCTCCTACGAGCAGTACTTC
CASSETPAGGLSSYEQYF
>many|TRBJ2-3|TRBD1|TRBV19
TGTGCCAGTACCCCGGGACAGGGGGCGAGTACGCAGTATTTT
CASTPGQGASTQYF
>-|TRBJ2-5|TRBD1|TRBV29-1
TGCAGCGTTGTAAGGACAGGGGCCTTCAAAGAGACCCAGTACTTC
CSVVRTGAFKETQYF
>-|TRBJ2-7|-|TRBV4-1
TGCGCCAGCAGCCAAGATCGGAGGGGCGGGTACGCCTACGAGCAGTACTTC
CASSQDRRGGYAYEQYF
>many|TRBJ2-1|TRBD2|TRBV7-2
TGTGCCAGCAGCTTTATGGCGGGGGGGTTCAATGAGCAGTTCTTC
CASSFMAGGFNEQFF
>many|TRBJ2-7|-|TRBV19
TGTGCCAGTAGTATAAAGGCGGTAAGAGCCTACGAGCAGTACTTC
CASSIKAVRAYEQYF
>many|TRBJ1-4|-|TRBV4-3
TGCGCCAGCAGCCAAGATCCGGCGGCTGCAACTAATGAAAAACTGTTTTTT
CASSQDPAAATNEKLFF
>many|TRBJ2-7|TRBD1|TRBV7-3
TGTGCCAGCAGCCTCGACAGGGCGGACGAGCAGTACTTC
CASSLDRADEQYF
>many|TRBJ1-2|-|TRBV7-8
TGTGCCAGCAGCTTAGATGGGTTCGGCTACACCTTC
CASSLDGFGYTF
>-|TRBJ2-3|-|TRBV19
TGTGCCAGTAGTCCCGGGCGGGGAGCGGATACGCAGTATTTT
CASSPGRGADTQYF
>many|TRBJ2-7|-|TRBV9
TGTGCCAGCAGCGTAGATCCGGGGTTAGGGACGGGCGAGCAGTACTTC
CASSVDPGLGTGEQYF
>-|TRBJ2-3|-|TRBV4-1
TGCGCCGGCAGCCAAGATAGTGGAAGCACAGATACGCAGTATTTT
CAGSQDSGSTDTQYF
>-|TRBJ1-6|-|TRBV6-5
TGTGCCAGCTTAGGCGCGCAGTATAATTCACCCCTCCACTTT
CASLGAQYNSPLHF
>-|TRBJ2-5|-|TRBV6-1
TGTGCCAGCAGTGAAGCCCGGGAGACCCAGTACTTC
CASSEARETQYF
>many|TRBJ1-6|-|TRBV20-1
TGCAGTGCTGCTCAGGTAGTCTATAATTCACCCCTCCACTTT
CSAAQVVYNSPLHF
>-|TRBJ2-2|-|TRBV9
TGTGCCAGCAGCTTGGCCGGCAGAACGAACACCGGGGAGCTGTTTTTT
CASSLAGRTNTGELFF
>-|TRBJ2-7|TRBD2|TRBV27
TGTGCCAGCTGGGCTAGCGGGAGCTACGAGCAGTACTTC
CASWASGSYEQYF
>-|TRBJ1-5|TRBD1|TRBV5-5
TGTGCCAGCAGCTGGGACAGAAATCAGCCCCAGCATTTT
CASSWDRNQPQHF
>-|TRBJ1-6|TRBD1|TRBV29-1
TGCAGCGTTCAGACAGGGGGCAATAATTCACCCCTCCACTTT
CSVQTGGNNSPLHF
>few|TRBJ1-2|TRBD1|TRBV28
TGTGCCAGCAGTTTACTGGACAGGGTGAGAGGCTACACCTTC
CASSLLDRVRGYTF
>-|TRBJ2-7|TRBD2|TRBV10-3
TGTGCCATCAGTGGGACTAGCGGGGGCTACGGGCAGTACTTC
CAISGTSGGYGQYF
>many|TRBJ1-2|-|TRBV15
TGTGCCACCAGCAGAGGACCAGGGCTATCTGGCTACACCTTC
CATSRGPGLSGYTF
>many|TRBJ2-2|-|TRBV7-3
TGTGCCAGCAATTACGAGAACACCGGGGAGCTGTTTTTT
CASNYENTGELFF
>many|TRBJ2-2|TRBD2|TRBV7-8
TGTGCCAGCAGCTTAGCTTCTAGCGGGGGTTATACCGGGGAGCTGTTTTTT
CASSLASSGGYTGELFF
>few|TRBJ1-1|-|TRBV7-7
TGTGCTAGCAGCCCGGATATTGTGAACACTGAAGCTTTCTTT
CASSPDIVNTEAFF
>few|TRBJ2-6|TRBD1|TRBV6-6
TGTGCCAGCAGTCCCGACAGGGGGGGATATGGGGCCAACGTCCTGACTTTC
CASSPDRGGYGANVLTF
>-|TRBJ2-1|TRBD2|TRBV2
TGTGCCAGCAGTGTAGCGGGGAGTGAGCAGTTCTTC
CASSVAGSEQFF
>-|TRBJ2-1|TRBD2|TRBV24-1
TGTGCCACCAGTGATCCCGGACTAGCGGTCTACAATGAGCAGTTCTTC
CATSDPGLAVYNEQFF